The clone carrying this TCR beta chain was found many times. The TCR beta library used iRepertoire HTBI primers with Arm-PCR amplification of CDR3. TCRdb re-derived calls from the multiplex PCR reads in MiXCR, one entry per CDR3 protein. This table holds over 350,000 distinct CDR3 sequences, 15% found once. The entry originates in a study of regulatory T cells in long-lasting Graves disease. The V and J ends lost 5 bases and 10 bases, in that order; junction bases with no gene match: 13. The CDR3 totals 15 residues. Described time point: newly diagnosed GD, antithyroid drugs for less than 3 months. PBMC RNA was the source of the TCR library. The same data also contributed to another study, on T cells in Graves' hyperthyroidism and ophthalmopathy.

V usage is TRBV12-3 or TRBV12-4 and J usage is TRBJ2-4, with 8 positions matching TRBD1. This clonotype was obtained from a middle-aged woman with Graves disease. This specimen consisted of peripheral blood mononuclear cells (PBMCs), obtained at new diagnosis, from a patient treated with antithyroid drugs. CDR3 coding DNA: TGTGCCAGCAGTCAGCTCTCGCAGGGGGCTGTTATTCAGTACTTC. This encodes CASSQLSQGAVIQYF.